The entry below gives a single TCR beta chain sequence along with its context. The sample is drawn from a study of blood T cell repertoires in COVID-19. Seattle patients were enrolled during active infection and followed longitudinally. Germline assignment: CDR1 SGHDN and CDR2 FVKESK. J lost 7 bases, V lost 4 bases, and 9 bases had no gene match. The length of the CDR3 is 14 residues. Produced via immunoSEQ multiplex PCR; TCRdb's table is partial and in-frame only. The sample shows over 150,000 clones, around four fifths of them seen only once. The chain is built from TRBV14 and TRBJ1-1, with TRBD1 matching 7 bases. Sequences were obtained from peripheral blood. The TCR comes from a woman of 80 years or more with COVID-19, enrolled during active disease. The CDR3: CASSLAGTVIEAFF. CDR3 DNA: TGTGCCAGCAGCCTAGCCGGGACAGTAATTGAAGCTTTCTTT.